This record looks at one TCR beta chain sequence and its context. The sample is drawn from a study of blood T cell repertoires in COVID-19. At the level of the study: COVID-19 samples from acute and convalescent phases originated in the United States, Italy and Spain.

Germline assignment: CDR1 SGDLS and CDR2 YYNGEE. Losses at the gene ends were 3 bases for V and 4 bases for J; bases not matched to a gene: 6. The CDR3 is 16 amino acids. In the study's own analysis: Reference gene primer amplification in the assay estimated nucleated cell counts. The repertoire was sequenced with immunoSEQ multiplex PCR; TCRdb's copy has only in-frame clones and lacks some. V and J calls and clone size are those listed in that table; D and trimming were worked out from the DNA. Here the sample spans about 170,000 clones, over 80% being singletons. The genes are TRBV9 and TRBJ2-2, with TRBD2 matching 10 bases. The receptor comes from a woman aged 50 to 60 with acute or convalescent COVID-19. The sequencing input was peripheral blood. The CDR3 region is CASSAVSSGGTGELFF. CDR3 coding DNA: TGTGCCAGCAGCGCAGTCTCTAGCGGGGGCACCGGGGAGCTGTTTTTT.